The clone carrying this T cell receptor beta chain has only a few counts. The CDR3 has 16 amino acids. Germline CDR1 is MNHEY and CDR2 is SVGEGT. V trimming: 6 bases; J trimming: 4 bases; junction bases outside the gene matches: 13. The source of the sample is a study of blood T cell repertoires in COVID-19. At the level of the study: Samples representing acute and convalescent COVID-19 were sourced from the United States, Italy and Spain.

In the study's own analysis: Amplification of reference gene primers provided the estimated nucleated cell counts. Assay used: immunoSEQ multiplex PCR; TCRdb lists only in-frame clones, some missing. V, J and clone size reflect that table, while D and trimming were determined from the DNA. This sample has 250,000 to 350,000 clones, with approximately 83% found just once. This sequence originates from a person between 65 and 80 years old with COVID-19, enrolled during active disease. Specimen: peripheral blood. This rearrangement joins TRBV6-2 or TRBV6-3 to TRBJ2-5, with 8 bases lining up with TRBD1. The CDR3 is CASSFLNQGAGETQYF. CDR3 bases: TGTGCCAGCAGCTTCCTCAACCAGGGGGCAGGAGAGACCCAGTACTTC.